This T cell receptor beta chain was recovered during a study of T cells in Graves' hyperthyroidism and ophthalmopathy. Notes on the study in general: Blood samples included most of the expanded thyroid clonotypes exceeding 0.001.

The CDR3 consists of 15 residues. Trimming cost V 2 bases and J 4 bases; bases outside gene matches: 6. From germline, CDR1 is SGHRS and CDR2 YFSETQ. RNA transcripts were the template for amplifying TCR beta CDR3 regions. The study used the HTBI primer set for a first-round RT-PCR of the TCR CDR3. One entry per CDR3 protein, called by TCRdb with MiXCR from the multiplex PCR reads. Found here are about 640,000 distinct CDR3 sequences, about 45% of them singletons; the top ten hold less than 9%. Concerning this clonotype: As yet, its antigen is unknown.

The clonotype originates from an adult man with Graves' disease, either hyperthyroidism or ophthalmopathy (not recorded which). Input material: peripheral blood or thyroid tissue (not recorded which). J is TRBJ1-1 and V is TRBV5-1, with 9 bases identical to TRBD1. In DNA form, the CDR3 reads TGCGCCAGCAGCTTTGACGGGACAGGGCCCACTGAAGCTTTCTTT. It specifies CASSFDGTGPTEAFF.